This section outlines one TCR beta chain sequence together with its context. The antigen it recognizes is unknown. Per-base quality was not reported, and no clone a single base away is much larger than it. The data are from a study of blood T cells in healthy people across ages (dated by TCRdb to the mid-2010s). The study in broad terms: In model experiments, template switching captured roughly one uniquely barcoded TCR beta cDNA molecule for every two T cells. To track age-related changes in TCR beta repertoire diversity, the study relied on deep sequencing normalized with unique cDNA molecular identifiers. For two donors (one aged 18 to 30 and one aged 80 or older), the study analyzed two additional independent replicas of 1 million unique cDNA reads from the same blood draw. Four age groups were formed from the donors: young (average about 17 years), middle-aged (around 39), aged (62) and long-lived (roughly 88). To avoid experimental bias, donors of different ages were spread randomly across the sequencing lanes.

The library was made by 5' RACE. Sequencing used an Illumina HiSeq 2500. The second PCR ran for about 6 to 12 cycles and used a J-beta primer mix along with a sample-barcoded 5' primer. Each TCR beta cDNA molecule received a unique molecular identifier from a template-switch 5' adaptor carrying 12 random nucleotides. At least 2.5 million CDR3-containing paired-end reads were obtained from each sample. The Mint cDNA synthesis kit, primed by a TRBC-specific oligonucleotide, was used to synthesize first-strand cDNA from all RNA. After uracil-DNA glycosylase treatment, a first 18-cycle PCR used universal primers M1SS and BC2_uni_R on all cDNA. The source study handled its data this way. Each sample was normalized by randomly selecting 1 million high-quality reads, each carrying a distinct molecular identifier. Reads sharing molecular identifiers were discarded rather than binned into consensus sequences. MiTCR, set to a Q25 quality threshold and the strictest error-elimination algorithm, was used for CDR3 identification, clonotype clustering and error correction. A nonparametric unseen species model using Euler transformation provided a lower-bound estimate of total TCR beta diversity. The public reads were reprocessed in TCRdb via fastp at Q25 and MiXCR, keeping in-frame beta chains. Rows with one shared CDR3 protein collapse into an entry with the most common genes and DNA. These V and J calls rely on TCRdb rather than the paper's analysis. The sample records approximately 360,000 distinct CDR3 sequences, about half of which are singletons. The ten top clones hold under 65% of the sample.

Points the paper makes about the study in general: As age increased, observed TCR beta diversity per million T cells dropped in a roughly linear way, and a significant reduction was already evident by age roughly 40. Conclusive comparison of naive and antigen-experienced compartments was prevented by the profiling of bulk unsorted PBMCs. Observed TCR beta diversity correlated strongly with the percentage of naive T cells measured by flow cytometry. Donor CMV infection status was unknown, potentially confounding age-related changes in expanded clonotypes. Compared with the aged group, the long-lived group had more naive CD4+ T cells, fewer expanded clones and increased TCR diversity, suggesting age selection. Estimates of total diversity from one million sequenced T cells were regarded as lower bounds and underestimates.

Systemically healthy Caucasian individuals from Russia, approximately 39 in total and aged about 6 to 95 years, were included as donors. Each donor gave about 9.7 milliliters of peripheral blood, drawn into EDTA-treated Vacutainer tubes. Ficoll-Paque density-gradient centrifugation was used to isolate PBMCs, with at least 6.5 million obtained per sample. Total RNA was extracted from PBMCs with Trizol reagent, with at least 5.5 micrograms obtained per sample. For every donor, flow cytometry on a PBMC aliquot measured the percentage of naive CD45RAhigh/CD27high T cells. The CDR3 goes from the cysteine to the phenylalanine over 18 residues. Just the 54-base CDR3 DNA is kept, in frame starting at base 1. The germline V and J ends show losses of 0 bases and 7 bases respectively, and no gene match explains 9 bases of the junction. Sequences SGHTA (CDR1) and FQGNSA (CDR2) are obtained from the germline V gene.

This clonotype originated in a man in his 60s in good health. Material: blood. This receptor chain uses TRBV7-2 and TRBJ2-2; 12 central bases correspond to TRBD2. The DNA is TGTGCCAGCAGCTTAGCGCTAGCGGGGGGGCCAGTTGGCGGGGAGCTGTTTTTT. Its protein reads: CASSLALAGGPVGGELFF.